This TCR beta chain was captured by sequencing in a study of regulatory T cells in long-lasting Graves disease. The sample's time point: newly diagnosed GD, antithyroid drugs for less than 3 months. The TCR library was prepared using RNA isolated from PBMCs. All patients originated from an endocrinology department located in Xi'an, China. According to the study, TCR beta libraries were built with iRepertoire HTBI primers and CDR3-region Arm-PCR. One entry per CDR3 protein, called by TCRdb with MiXCR from the multiplex PCR reads. The repertoire holds 530,000 or so distinct CDR3 sequences, with 13% as singletons. With 5 bases clipped from V and 5 bases from J, the junction kept 6 bases outside the gene matches. CDR1 SGHAT and CDR2 FQDESV come from the germline V gene (reference sequence). This CDR3 contains 14 residues. This clonotype has ten or more counts. Another study also made use of these data, one on T cells in Graves' hyperthyroidism and ophthalmopathy. That report adds: Most clonotypes that expanded in the thyroid above 0.001 also showed up in blood.

This receptor was identified in a man aged 25 to 40 with Graves disease. The source material was peripheral blood mononuclear cells (PBMCs), sampled at new diagnosis, from a patient treated with antithyroid drugs. The rearrangement links TRBV11-1 to TRBJ2-1; 7 bases are shared with TRBD2. In DNA form, the CDR3 reads TGTGCCAGCAGCACCGGGACTACAGACAATGAGCAGTTCTTC. It yields the protein CASSTGTTDNEQFF.